The present TCR beta chain was sequenced within a study of human T cells and chemical hapten exposure. Whole-study context: Researchers reported sensitizing a roughly 2 cm by roughly 2 cm upper inner arm skin site with 2% DPC.

Study-wide points: TCRs exceeding a frequency of 1 in 1000 stayed unchanged under DPC sensitization.

This sample's time point: patch test 1, 2 weeks after DPC sensitization. Treatment in this sample: therapeutic diphenylcyclopropenone sensitization with weekly scalp DPC. The drawing of blood occurred before each patch test was applied. In the source study's methods: A typical sample had around 90,000 TCRs, with roughly 20,000 to 700,000 overall. TCRdb reprocessed the RACE reads with MiXCR, giving one entry per CDR3 protein. TCRdb's processing, not the authors', yielded these V and J calls. The table includes roughly 360,000 distinct CDR3 sequences, roughly 4.8% detected once. This clonotype was detected ten times or more. Antigen specificity is unknown. The germline V gene has CDR1 LGHNT and CDR2 FRNRAP. V lost 1 base and J lost 3, with 13 bases in between. The CDR3 is 16 residues long.

The receptor comes from a woman aged 50 to 60 with alopecia areata. Some clones in this sample may be carry-over from other donors' samples. This chain joins TRBV12-5 and TRBJ1-5, with no clear D. The source was whole blood, collected in connection with sensitization to the hapten diphenylcyclopropenone (DPC). CDR3 sequence reads: CASGLGTGKYNQPQHF. Here the CDR3 DNA reads TGTGCTAGTGGTTTGGGGACGGGGAAGTACAATCAGCCCCAGCATTTT.